A selection of T cell receptor beta chains follows, all from one sample in a study of blood T cell repertoires in COVID-19. Clones were read by immunoSEQ multiplex PCR, and TCRdb kept only the in-frame ones, dropping some. The repertoire has tens of thousands of clones, 80% to 90% of them found once; the top ten carry less than 7.5%. Sequencing was done on a sample of peripheral blood. All receptors come from a man older than 75 with COVID-19, enrolled during active disease. The CDR3 runs from the conserved cysteine through the conserved F or W. The D gene is left open where the match is weak. Size tells how often a clone was seen (once, few, many) or the class of an expanded clone, and some rows leave it out.

v_gene	j_gene	abundance	d_gene	CDR3nt	CDR3aa
TRBV4-1	TRBJ2-5	-	TRBD1	TGCGCCAGCAGCCAAGAGGCGGGACAGGGCCAAGAGACCCAGTACTTC	CASSQEAGQGQETQYF
TRBV6-1	TRBJ1-2	-	-	TGTGCCAGCAGTGAAGCGGGGGCCCTGGGTGGCTACACCTTC	CASSEAGALGGYTF
TRBV19	TRBJ1-2	-	TRBD1	TGTGCCAGTAGAGGGGGACAGAACTATGGCTACACCTTC	CASRGGQNYGYTF
TRBV5-6	TRBJ2-3	-	TRBD2	TGTGCCAGCAGCTTCGGGACTAGCGGGGGGAGAGATACGCAGTATTTT	CASSFGTSGGRDTQYF
TRBV11-3	TRBJ2-5	-	-	TGTGCCAGCAGCTATTCTGATAGCCAAGAGACCCAGTACTTC	CASSYSDSQETQYF
TRBV25-1	TRBJ1-1	-	-	TGTGCCAGCACTACCGGTATGAACACTGAAGCTTTCTTT	CASTTGMNTEAFF
TRBV19	TRBJ2-3	-	TRBD1	TGTGCCAGTAGACGACAGGGAAGCACAGATACGCAGTATTTT	CASRRQGSTDTQYF
TRBV12-3/TRBV12-4	TRBJ1-1	-	-	TGTGCCAGCAGTCCTGGACGCGGGGGTGAAGCTTTCTTT	CASSPGRGGEAFF
TRBV4-1	TRBJ1-2	few	-	TGCGCCAGCAGCCAAGAAAGGCAGGGGAGCCCCTATGGCTACACCTTC	CASSQERQGSPYGYTF
TRBV6-5	TRBJ1-1	once	-	TGTGCCAGCAGACGGAGGGACACTGAAGCTTTCTTT	CASRRRDTEAFF
TRBV5-1	TRBJ2-2	-	TRBD1	TGCGCCAGCAGCTTGGCCACAGGGGCGAACACCGGGGAGCTGTTTTTT	CASSLATGANTGELFF
TRBV19	TRBJ2-7	-	-	TGTGCCAGTAGTTCCACAGGGTCCGAGCAGTACTTC	CASSSTGSEQYF
TRBV5-6	TRBJ1-2	-	-	TGTGCCAGCAGCTTAATGGGAGCTAACTATGGCTACACCTTC	CASSLMGANYGYTF
TRBV2	TRBJ1-4	-	-	TGTGCCAGCAAAGACGACGGGGATGAAAAACTGTTTTTT	CASKDDGDEKLFF
TRBV15	TRBJ2-6	once	TRBD1	TGTGCCACCGGACAGGGAGTGGGCTCTGGGGCCAACGTCCTGACTTTC	CATGQGVGSGANVLTF
TRBV11-3	TRBJ2-1	-	TRBD2	TGTGCCAGCAGCTTAGAACTAGCGGATTACAATGAGCAGTTCTTC	CASSLELADYNEQFF
TRBV12-3/TRBV12-4	TRBJ2-6	-	-	TGTGCCAGCAGTTTAGGGCTTACAGTCGTCCTGACTTTC	CASSLGLTVVLTF
TRBV19	TRBJ2-6	-	-	TGTGCCAGTAGGGGGCTGGGCTCTGGGGCCAACGTCCTGACTTTC	CASRGLGSGANVLTF
TRBV11-1	TRBJ1-1	-	TRBD1	TGTGCCAGCAGCTTAATACAGGGGGGTACTGAAGCTTTCTTT	CASSLIQGGTEAFF
TRBV11-3	TRBJ1-2	few	TRBD1	TGTGCCAGCAGCTCATACAGGGGGCTTGGGGCTAACTATGGCTACACCTTC	CASSSYRGLGANYGYTF
TRBV3-1/TRBV3-2	TRBJ2-5	-	TRBD1	TGTGCCAGCAGCCCCGGGACAGGGGGAGAGACCCAGTACTTC	CASSPGTGGETQYF
TRBV7-9	TRBJ1-2	-	-	TGTGCCAGCAGTTTGGGGGCGGTAAACTATGGCTACACCTTC	CASSLGAVNYGYTF
TRBV18	TRBJ2-7	-	TRBD2	TGTGCCAGCTCACCCGCGTCGGGGGGGGAGCAGTACTTC	CASSPASGGEQYF
TRBV7-9	TRBJ1-6	many	TRBD1	TGTGCCAGCAGCCTTGGGACAGGGCACAGTTCACCCCTCCACTTT	CASSLGTGHSSPLHF
TRBV2	TRBJ1-5	-	TRBD1	TGTGCCAGCGTGGAGGGGGCAGGTCAGCCCCAGCATTTT	CASVEGAGQPQHF